The source of this T cell receptor (beta chain) is a study of Ad26.COV2.S vaccination and SARS-CoV-2 variants. Study conclusions and caveats: Possible underestimation of total T cell responses by the TCR breadth and depth analyses was noted. The authors reported substantial breadth in spike-specific CD8+ and CD4+ T cell responses after vaccination.

For this clone: Its antigen is unidentified.

Some clones are missing from TCRdb's copy, which holds only in-frame ones; the method was immunoSEQ multiplex PCR. The profile shows 350,000 to 450,000 clones, 80% to 90% of them singletons. Germline CDR1 SGHTA, CDR2 FQGNSA. V lost 6 bases and J 7 bases, leaving 16 bases between the germline ends. The CDR3 is made up of 14 amino acids. Specified treatment: roughly 18 received Ad26.COV2.S at low or high dose, single or two shots; several received placebo; per-sample allocation not given. Sampling was performed 63 days after the first vaccine or placebo injection. Aged 18-55 years, donor was enrolled in Boston in 2020.

The clonotype comes from a person between 18 and 59 years old who received the Ad26.COV2.S COVID-19 vaccine or a placebo. The specimen comprised peripheral blood, sampled in a trial of Ad26.COV2.S vaccine versus placebo. The chain links TRBV7-2 to TRBJ1-5; D may be TRBD1 (6 bases). The CDR3 sequence is CASSYTGLEQPQHF. In nucleotides, the CDR3 is TGTGCCAGCAGTTATACAGGGCTGGAACAGCCCCAGCATTTT.